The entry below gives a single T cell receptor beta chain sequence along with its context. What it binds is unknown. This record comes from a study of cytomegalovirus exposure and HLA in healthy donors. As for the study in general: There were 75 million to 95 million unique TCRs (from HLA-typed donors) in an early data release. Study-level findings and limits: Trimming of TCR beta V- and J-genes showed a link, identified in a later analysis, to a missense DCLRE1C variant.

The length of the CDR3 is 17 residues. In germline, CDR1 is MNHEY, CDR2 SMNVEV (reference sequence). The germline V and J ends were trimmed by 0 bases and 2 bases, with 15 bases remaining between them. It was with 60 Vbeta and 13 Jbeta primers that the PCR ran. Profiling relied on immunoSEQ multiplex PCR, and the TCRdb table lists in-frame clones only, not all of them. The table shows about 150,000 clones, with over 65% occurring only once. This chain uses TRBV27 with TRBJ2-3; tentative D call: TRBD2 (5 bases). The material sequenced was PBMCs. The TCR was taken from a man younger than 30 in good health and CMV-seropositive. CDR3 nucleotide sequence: TGTGCCAGCAGTTTATCCCTTGGGAGCGCCCTCACAGATACGCAGTATTTT. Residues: CASSLSLGSALTDTQYF.